This T cell receptor (beta chain) was observed in a study of vaccination and CD4 T cells after COVID-19. Treatment specified: approximately nine-day PBMC culture with coronavirus spike peptide pools or control peptides (ViraFEST assay). The CDR3 is 14 amino acids. The germline V gene has CDR1 DFQATT and CDR2 SNEGSKA (reference sequence). J gave up 2 bases and V 6 bases, and 7 bases lay outside the gene matches. This clonotype was seen only a few times. The target antigen is unknown. Cultured CD4+ T-cell DNA underwent Oncomine TCR Beta short-read sequencing. TCRdb fed the PCR reads into MiXCR, producing one record per CDR3 protein. The top ten clones hold 9.5% to 15% of a sample with about 11,000 distinct CDR3 sequences, 60% to 80% of them seen once.

The source of this sequence is a human donor who had recovered from COVID-19. Sequenced material: CD4+ T cells from blood, cultured in vitro. This chain uses TRBV20-1 with TRBJ2-7; 10 bases fit TRBD2. The CDR3 coding sequence is TGCAGTGCGGTCACTAGCGGGGCTACCTACGAGCAGTACTTC. Its protein is CSAVTSGATYEQYF.